The subject of this entry is one T cell receptor (beta chain). Antigen: not known. The sample is drawn from a study of CD8 T cells in ankylosing spondylitis. TCRdb reprocessed the 5' RACE reads with MiXCR, giving one entry per CDR3 protein. The sample includes roughly 700,000 distinct CDR3 sequences, roughly 19% of them seen just once. Findings of the study overall: Disease-linked clones bore a CD8+ phenotype, appearing relatively rarely in peripheral blood. Blood from ankylosing spondylitis patients appeared to carry a characteristic roughly 8-variant TCR beta motif. Disease-associated clones were reportedly significantly overrepresented in matched ankylosing spondylitis synovial fluid.

Source material: blood, either unsorted or a sorted T cell fraction (not recorded which). The sequence derives from a male donor with ankylosing spondylitis.

CDR3 in DNA: TGTGCCAGCAGCGTAGACAGGGACTCTGGGGCCAACGTCCTGACTTTC. Translating it yields CASSVDRDSGANVLTF. V gene TRBV9 combines with J gene TRBJ2-6, with TRBD1 as a possible D gene (6 bases). Trimming left V 0 bases short and J 0 bases short, with 7 bases between. The CDR3 length is 16 residues. Germline V gene lookup returns CDR1 SGDLS and CDR2 YYNGEE.